The 21 T cell receptor beta chains below come from one sample, sequenced in a study of OX40 agonist ivuxolimab in advanced cancers. Libraries were prepared by immunoSEQ multiplex PCR; TCRdb keeps only in-frame clonotypes and omits some of them. The sample shows approximately 12,000 clones, 80% to 95% of them seen only once. Sequencing used CD4+ or CD8+ T cells sorted from blood, obtained in a trial of the OX40 agonist ivuxolimab. The receptor set was obtained from an adult with an advanced solid tumor such as melanoma, head and neck, liver or kidney cancer.

This clone was seen a single time. The chain recombines TRBV4-1 with TRBJ2-7; 8 bases line up with TRBD1. J lost 2 bases, V lost 1 base, and 7 bases had no gene match. The germline CDR1 and CDR2 sequences are MGHRA and YSYEKL. This CDR3 is built from 16 residues. CDR3 loop: CASSQAVTDRAYEQYF. Written as DNA, the CDR3 is TGCGCCAGCAGCCAAGCCGTTACGGACAGGGCCTACGAGCAGTACTTC.

The V call is TRBV19, the J call TRBJ1-1, with D uncertain. In germline, CDR1 is LNHDA, CDR2 SQIVND (reference sequence). Trimming took off 6 bases at V and 3 bases at J, with 2 bases between the two ends. CDR3 size: 10 residues. Here the CDR3 reads CASRHTEAFF. The CDR3 DNA reads TGTGCCAGTAGGCACACTGAAGCTTTCTTT.

The chain is built from TRBV4-1 and TRBJ1-2; 8 positions agree with TRBD1. The J segment lost 5 bases and the V segment lost 1 base, leaving 6 bases of the junction unmatched. The CDR3 totals 15 residues. Germline V lookup: CDR1 MGHRA, CDR2 YSYEKL. CDR3 in amino acids: CASSQGDRPYYGYTF. CDR3 in DNA: TGCGCCAGCAGCCAAGGGGACAGGCCTTATTATGGCTACACCTTC.

V is TRBV19 and J is TRBJ2-3, with D possibly being TRBD1 or TRBD2 (6 bases each). The ends were cut back, 6 bases at V and 4 bases at J, with 8 bases in the middle. CDR1 and CDR2 (germline): LNHDA, SQIVND (reference sequence). The CDR3 contains 12 residues. The CDR3 loop reads CASRGGADTQYF. As DNA, the CDR3 is TGTGCCAGTAGGGGGGGCGCAGATACGCAGTATTTT.

This clone was counted a single time. The rearrangement joins TRBV11-3 to TRBJ2-7, with 10 bases that match TRBD2. J gave up 0 bases and V 5 bases, and 4 bases lay outside the gene matches. Germline loops: CDR1 SGHNT, CDR2 YENEEA. The CDR3 totals 15 residues. The CDR3 is CASSQLAGPSYEQYF. The CDR3 nucleotides are TGTGCCAGCAGCCAACTAGCGGGGCCCTCCTACGAGCAGTACTTC.

The rearrangement links TRBV5-6 to TRBJ1-4; 9 nucleotides line up with TRBD1. Germline CDR1 SGHDT, CDR2 YYEEEE. The CDR3 is 16 amino acids. V trimming: 1 base; J trimming: 8 bases; junction bases outside the gene matches: 9. The CDR3 sequence: CASSLKVGTGREKLFF. CDR3 bases: TGTGCCAGCAGCTTGAAGGTGGGGACAGGGAGGGAAAAACTGTTTTTT.

This chain connects TRBV5-1 to TRBJ2-7, with 9 bases that match TRBD1. The CDR3 is 15 residues long. With 4 bases clipped from V and 2 bases from J, the junction kept 7 bases outside the gene matches. CDR1 is SGHRS, CDR2 YFSETQ, per germline. The CDR3 region has the DNA TGCGCCAGCAGCCCCACGTGGGACAGGGCCTACGAGCAGTACTTC. This sequence encodes CASSPTWDRAYEQYF.

V usage is TRBV4-3 and J usage is TRBJ2-1; 10 nucleotides align to TRBD2. Germline CDR1 and CDR2: LGHNA and YSLEER. This CDR3 contains 16 residues. The junction had 5 bases not matched to a gene; V was cut back by 2 bases and J by 4 bases. For the CDR3, the DNA is TGCGCCAGCAGCCAACTAGCGGGGGTCCCTTACAATGAGCAGTTCTTC. This translates into CASSQLAGVPYNEQFF.

The rearrangement links TRBV5-6 to TRBJ1-2; D gene uncertain. Germline V gene lookup returns CDR1 SGHDT and CDR2 YYEEEE. CDR3 length equals 13 residues. The V gene lost 3 bases and the J gene lost 4 bases, with 10 bases spanning the gap. CDR3 in amino acids: CASSSGLIYGYTF. CDR3 nucleotide sequence: TGTGCCAGCAGCTCCGGACTGATCTATGGCTACACCTTC.

This clone showed up just once. The rearrangement uses TRBV4-1 and TRBJ2-3; D not resolved. Germline-derived CDR1 and CDR2 are MGHRA and YSYEKL. The CDR3 is 13 residues long. The germline V and J ends were trimmed by 3 bases and 4 bases, with 8 bases remaining between them. CDR3 nucleotide sequence: TGCGCCAGCAGCCAGGCCCAATCAGATACGCAGTATTTT. It encodes CASSQAQSDTQYF.

The V and J genes are TRBV19 and TRBJ2-2; D remains unclear. The V end was cut by 10 bases, the J end by 2 bases, with 5 bases between. This CDR3 is 11 amino acids long. Germline V gene lookup returns CDR1 LNHDA and CDR2 SQIVND (reference sequence). CDR3 protein: CATRNTGELFF. CDR3 bases: TGTGCCACCAGAAACACCGGGGAGCTGTTTTTT.

This chain joins TRBV5-6 and TRBJ1-6; 9 nucleotides match TRBD1. The junction had 3 bases not matched to a gene; V was cut back by 2 bases and J by 6 bases. Germline V lookup: CDR1 SGHDT, CDR2 YYEEEE. The CDR3 sequence is 15 residues long. The DNA of the CDR3 is TGTGCCAGCAGCTTTTCGACAGGGGGTAATTCACCCCTCCACTTT. Encoded protein: CASSFSTGGNSPLHF.

This clone came up once. The rearrangement uses TRBV5-5 and TRBJ2-6; D is unresolved. V was clipped by 4 bases and J by 2 bases, with 10 bases between them. CDR1 and CDR2 from the germline V gene are SGHKS and YYEKEE (reference sequence). The CDR3 runs to 15 residues. CDR3 region: CASSIYDPGANVLTF. DNA of the CDR3: TGTGCCAGCAGCATATATGACCCTGGGGCCAACGTCCTGACTTTC.

The chain is built from TRBV5-6 and TRBJ2-1; no reliable D call. The CDR3 extends over 11 amino acids. CDR1 and CDR2 (germline): SGHDT, YYEEEE. V was trimmed by 2 bases and J by 8 bases, leaving 5 bases between them. The CDR3 region has the DNA TGTGCCAGCAGCTTTAGCTATGAGCAGTTCTTC. Amino acids: CASSFSYEQFF.

This chain joins TRBV7-9 and TRBJ1-2; D is ambiguous. CDR1 and CDR2 (germline): SEHNR, FQNEAQ (reference sequence). The V end lost 3 bases, the J end lost 9 bases, and 11 bases lay between the germline ends. This CDR3 is 12 amino acids long. CDR3 coding DNA: TGTGCCAGCAGCTTCCGACGCGGCCGCTACACCTTC. It translates to CASSFRRGRYTF. Full variable domain (remainder filled in from reference TRBV7-9 and TRBJ1-2): DTGVSQNPRHKITKRGQNVTFRCDPISEHNRLYWYRQTLGQGPEFLTYFQNEAQLEKSRLLSDRFSAERPKGSFSTLEIQRTEQGDSAMYLCASSFRRGRYTFGSGTRLTVV.

The chain carries TRBV2 and TRBJ2-7; no reliable D call. The germline V and J ends were trimmed by 0 bases and 2 bases, with 8 bases remaining between them. Germline V gene sequence: CDR1 SNHLY, CDR2 FYNNEI. The CDR3 loop spans 14 amino acids. DNA of the CDR3: TGTGCCAGCAGTGAAGCTGGGCCAACCTACGAGCAGTACTTC. Translating it yields CASSEAGPTYEQYF.

J is TRBJ1-1 and V is TRBV30; TRBD1 is a possible D gene (6 bases). Germline values: CDR1 GTSNPN, CDR2 SVGIG (reference sequence). This CDR3 contains 12 residues. Trimming took off 5 bases at V and 4 bases at J, with 11 bases between the two ends. In nucleotides, the CDR3 is TGTGCCTGGGGTAGGGGGACCACTGAAGCTTTCTTT. Protein: CAWGRGTTEAFF.

This clone was counted at least ten times. V and J are TRBV6-6 and TRBJ1-1; D is unclear. The CDR3 is 13 amino acids. V lost 0 bases and J 1 base, leaving 3 bases between the germline ends. Germline-derived CDR1 and CDR2 are MNHNY and SVGAGI (reference sequence). CDR3 in amino acids: CASSYSANTEAFF. CDR3 DNA: TGTGCCAGCAGTTACTCGGCGAACACTGAAGCTTTCTTT.

The rearrangement links TRBV4-2 to TRBJ2-5; perhaps D is TRBD1 or TRBD2 (5 bases each). Per germline, CDR1 LGHNA and CDR2 YNFKEQ. CDR3 length equals 16 residues. V lost 2 bases to trimming and J lost 0 bases, with 13 bases between them. The CDR3 region is CASSQPGTDYQETQYF. CDR3 nucleotides: TGTGCCAGCAGCCAACCCGGGACCGACTACCAAGAGACCCAGTACTTC.

J is TRBJ2-7 and V is TRBV12-5; D call uncertain. The CDR3 has 11 amino acids. CDR1 LGHNT and CDR2 FRNRAP come from the germline V gene. The ends were cut back, 7 bases at V and 2 bases at J, with 6 bases in the middle. CDR3 residues: CASAQTYEQYF. The CDR3 bases are TGTGCTAGTGCCCAGACCTACGAGCAGTACTTC. Full variable domain (missing parts from reference TRBV12-5 and TRBJ2-7): DARVTQTPRHKVTEMGQEVTMRCQPILGHNTVFWYRQTMMQGLELLAYFRNRAPLDDSGMPKDRFSAEMPDATLATLKIQPSEPRDSAVYFCASAQTYEQYFGPGTRLTVT.

The chain uses TRBV9 and TRBJ2-3; D gene ambiguous. V was pared by 3 bases and J by 0 bases, with 8 bases between. The CDR3 covers 14 residues. CDR1 and CDR2 (germline): SGDLS, YYNGEE. DNA for the CDR3: TGTGCCAGCAGCGAGGGTGGTAGCACAGATACGCAGTATTTT. Protein product: CASSEGGSTDTQYF.